What follows is one TCR beta chain and its context. Germline V gene sequence: CDR1 DFQATT, CDR2 SNEGSKA (reference sequence). Trimming stripped 6 bases from V and 0 bases from J, with 9 bases between. The CDR3 is 12 amino acids. The record originates from a study of T-cell reconstitution after alpha-beta-depleted transplantation in children. Unique molecular identifiers were used in preparing the TCRbeta library. One entry per CDR3 protein, called by TCRdb with MiXCR from the PCR reads. This table holds about 980,000 distinct CDR3 sequences, about 29% found once. This TCR derives from a boy younger than two who had a stem cell transplant for SCID, so the T cells may come from the graft donor. The chain joins TRBV20-1 to TRBJ2-7; D tentatively reads TRBD1 or TRBD2 (5 bases each). The sample here was PBMCs, mostly from graft donor cells, taken 360 days after TCRalphabeta/CD19-depleted stem cell transplant. The CDR3 here is CSANGASYEQYF. The CDR3 bases are TGCAGTGCAAACGGGGCCTCCTACGAGCAGTACTTC.